Listed below are T cell receptor beta chains from one sample, sequenced in a study of blood T cells in healthy people across ages. A single record per CDR3 protein comes from TCRdb applying MiXCR to the 5' RACE reads. The table lists about 1.1 million distinct CDR3 sequences, around two fifths of them singletons. Material: blood. The receptors originated from a man in his late teens or twenties in good health. Both conserved end residues are trimmed from each CDR3.

cdr3_aa j_call v_call
ASSERRIPSYNEQY . TRBV2
ASSGDRGGNYGYT TRBJ1-2 TRBV2
ASSRNSGDGYT TRBJ1-2 TRBV14
ASSQDLTEDYGYT TRBJ1-2 TRBV4-2
SVEFGGTGELF TRBJ2-2 TRBV29-1
ASRETGSYNSPLH TRBJ1-6 TRBV2
ASSTSTTYNEQF TRBJ2-1 TRBV6-2/TRBV6-3
ASSFRGGRGYT TRBJ1-2 TRBV27
ASSQEKRGPTDTQY TRBJ2-3 TRBV4-1
ASSQEMAAYNEQF TRBJ2-1 TRBV4-3
ASSKLPSGVPRQETQY TRBJ2-5 TRBV14
SAQYTEAF TRBJ1-1 TRBV20-1
ASSPRRANEKLF TRBJ1-4 TRBV12-3/TRBV12-4
SAHPASRALNEQF TRBJ2-1 TRBV20-1
ASSSRGRGGLYGYT TRBJ1-2 TRBV27
SARVNGENYNEQF TRBJ2-1 TRBV20-1
ASIKRGDFSEQY . TRBV2
ASSHVGGRGTDTQY TRBJ2-3 TRBV4-1
GVVRRGQNTEAF TRBJ1-1 TRBV29-1
SARDFRSSAGSDYEQY TRBJ2-7 TRBV20-1
SATVGGLNEKLF TRBJ1-4 TRBV20-1
ASSHGIYGYT TRBJ1-2 TRBV3-1
ASSREGTSPDTQY TRBJ2-3 TRBV9
ASSYNSPGSYGYT TRBJ1-2 TRBV6-5
ASSLGKQPQH TRBJ1-5 TRBV13
ASSQPTMSGVNTGELF TRBJ2-2 TRBV4-2
ASRNWDGRNTEAF TRBJ1-1 TRBV9
ASSQVIGGGISGNTIY TRBJ1-3 TRBV4-3
ASSLQGSLAF TRBJ1-1 TRBV7-9
ASSLGDGAVREQF TRBJ2-1 TRBV13
ASSRSRRDSNQPQH TRBJ1-5 TRBV6-6
ASSYASSNQPQH TRBJ1-5 TRBV6-5
SARGDVGELF TRBJ2-2 TRBV20-1
ASSLGSRLAGGGPNEQF TRBJ2-1 TRBV7-9
SASLGAWETQY TRBJ2-5 TRBV20-1
ASTGGSGQETQY TRBJ2-5 TRBV9
ASRTTGDTEAF TRBJ1-1 TRBV7-6
ASTWEGNTEAF TRBJ1-1 TRBV5-1
ASRFGTGRYNEQY . TRBV7-2
ASSQELFSYEQY TRBJ2-7 TRBV4-3
ASSLQGNGYT TRBJ1-2 TRBV4-2
ASSLRVSSYEQY TRBJ2-7 TRBV6-2/TRBV6-3
AWSTSSGFTDTQY TRBJ2-3 TRBV30
ASTASDFSYEQY TRBJ2-7 TRBV4-2
ASSQVTAYNEQF TRBJ2-1 TRBV4-3
SANAGYSNQPQH TRBJ1-5 TRBV20-1
AVRGPGNTEAF TRBJ1-1 TRBV28
ASSWDSTYNSPLH TRBJ1-6 TRBV7-9
ASSGSPYDEQF TRBJ2-1 TRBV9
ASSSPGQKNIQY TRBJ2-4 TRBV5-1
SAREERGAPSYNEQF TRBJ2-1 TRBV20-1
ASRLESGQY TRBJ2-7 TRBV6-6
ASGLYSNQPQH TRBJ1-5 TRBV27
ASSVGNRETQY TRBJ2-5 TRBV5-1
SASPVGLAGKVDSQY TRBJ2-3 TRBV20-1